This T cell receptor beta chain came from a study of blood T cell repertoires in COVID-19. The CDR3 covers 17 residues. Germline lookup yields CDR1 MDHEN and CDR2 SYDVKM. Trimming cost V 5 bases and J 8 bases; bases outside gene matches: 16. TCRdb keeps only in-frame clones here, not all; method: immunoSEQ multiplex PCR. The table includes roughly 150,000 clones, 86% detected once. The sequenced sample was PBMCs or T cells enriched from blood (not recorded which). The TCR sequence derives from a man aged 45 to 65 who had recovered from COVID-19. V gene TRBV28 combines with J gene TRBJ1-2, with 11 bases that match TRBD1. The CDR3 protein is CASSRRTGGAVASGYTF. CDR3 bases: TGTGCCAGCAGTCGCCGGACAGGGGGCGCGGTGGCGTCGGGCTACACCTTC.